The entry below describes one T cell receptor (beta chain). Its target is unknown. This entry comes from a study of T cells in Graves' hyperthyroidism and ophthalmopathy. The CDR3 extends over 16 amino acids. With 3 bases clipped from V and 8 bases from J, the junction kept 12 bases outside the gene matches. Looked up from germline, CDR1 is SGHTA and CDR2 is FQGNSA. Study conclusions and caveats: In simple terms, a model built on 13 V-J features told ophthalmopathy apart from stable hyperthyroidism. In validation, the model predicted ophthalmopathy. These predictions came a median approximately 5.9 months before onset.

The investigators amplified TCR beta CDR3 regions from RNA transcripts. A first-round RT-PCR of the TCR CDR3 used the HTBI primer set. TCRdb reprocessed the multiplex PCR reads with MiXCR, giving one entry per CDR3 protein. The sample lists roughly 100,000 distinct CDR3 sequences, around 50% occurring once. PBMCs were collected from a 10 ml volume of fresh peripheral blood. The sample taken for sequencing was blood. The V call is TRBV7-2, the J call TRBJ1-1; 10 nucleotides agree with TRBD1. The receptor was derived from a man in his forties or fifties with Graves' hyperthyroidism. This CDR3 reads CASSFTEGQGTREAFF. Here the CDR3 DNA reads TGTGCCAGCAGCTTCACCGAGGGACAGGGGACGAGGGAAGCTTTCTTT.